The clone carrying this T cell receptor (beta chain) was found a few times. Regions amplified from RNA transcripts were the TCR beta CDR3 regions. HTBI primers drove first-round RT-PCR of the TCR CDR3. A single record per CDR3 protein comes from TCRdb applying MiXCR to the multiplex PCR reads. The sample holds about 640,000 distinct CDR3 sequences, around 21% seen once. This record belongs to a study of T cells in Graves' hyperthyroidism and ophthalmopathy. Study at large: Peripheral blood was collected at initial diagnosis, before any treatment.

Trimming cost V 4 bases and J 9 bases; bases outside gene matches: 10. Germline V gene data show CDR1 as SGHDT and CDR2 as YYEEEE. The CDR3 has 14 residues. The receptor was isolated from a man younger than 40 with Graves' ophthalmopathy. The chain couples TRBV5-6 to TRBJ1-2, with 9 bases matching TRBD1. Sequencing input: blood. CDR3 sequence reads: CASSVGTGYASYTF. CDR3 bases: TGTGCCAGCAGCGTCGGGACAGGGTACGCAAGCTACACCTTC. Together with reference TRBV5-6 and TRBJ1-2, the CDR3 gives the full variable domain: DAGVTQSPTHLIKTRGQQVTLRCSPKSGHDTVSWYQQALGQGPQFIFQYYEEEERQRGNFPDRFSGHQFPNYSSELNVNALLLGDSALYLCASSVGTGYASYTFGSGTRLTVV.